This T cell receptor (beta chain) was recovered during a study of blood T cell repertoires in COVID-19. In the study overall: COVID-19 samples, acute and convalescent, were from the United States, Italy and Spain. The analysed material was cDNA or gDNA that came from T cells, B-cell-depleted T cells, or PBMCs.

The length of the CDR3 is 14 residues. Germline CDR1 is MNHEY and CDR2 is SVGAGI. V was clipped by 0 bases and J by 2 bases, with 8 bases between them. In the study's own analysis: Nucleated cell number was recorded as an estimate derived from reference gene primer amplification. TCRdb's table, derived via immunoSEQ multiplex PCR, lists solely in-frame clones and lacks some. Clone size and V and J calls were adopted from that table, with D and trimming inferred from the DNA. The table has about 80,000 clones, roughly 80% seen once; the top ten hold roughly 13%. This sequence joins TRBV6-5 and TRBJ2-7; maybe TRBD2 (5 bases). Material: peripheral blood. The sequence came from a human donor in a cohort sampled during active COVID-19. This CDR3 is CASSYSLGAYEQYF. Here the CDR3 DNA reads TGTGCCAGCAGTTACTCGCTCGGGGCCTACGAGCAGTACTTC.